This T cell receptor beta chain was identified during a study of identifying expanded T cells in peripheral blood (dated by TCRdb to about 2019). About the full investigation: Four technical replicates, made by sequencing separate aliquots from the same pool of genomic DNA, were compared pairwise.

The immunoSEQ Assay, which uses bias-controlled multiplex PCR amplification of genomic DNA, was used to profile TCRbeta CDR3 regions. As for the original processing: The absolute abundance of each unique TCRbeta CDR3 region was quantified after sequences were collapsed and filtered. Differential abundance was assessed using a binomial (Fisher-equivalent) model and a beta-binomial model in which time-dependent variance fitted from healthy donors was added. Clones with fewer than 5 combined templates were removed, and differential abundance was called for clones with a Benjamini-Hochberg FDR below 0.01. In the beta-binomial model, variance was expressed as a function of the total template count across the two samples, in the form v = (b*log(k)+a)^2. Imported from immuneACCESS, the table was reduced by TCRdb to in-frame sequences with V and J called. These copies leave out some clones; in studies compared against another copy, an unresolved V gene accounts for under half, and the cause of the remainder is not known. That table supplies the V and J calls and clone size; D and trimming were determined from the DNA. This sample comprises fewer than 85,000 clones, just under 85% of them detected only once. The ten largest clonotypes hold 15% to 20% of the sample.

The CDR3, from cysteine to phenylalanine, totals 17 residues. The entry retains the CDR3 DNA only, 51 bases that are in frame from base 1. V ends up 3 bases short and J 6 bases short, with an unmatched junction base count of 14. No immune events, such as infections, were documented for the healthy donors during the collection period. Healthy-donor blood repertoires served as a training cohort to calibrate time-dependent variance in a beta-binomial model of T-cell clone differential abundance. There were around ten healthy donors in the training cohort, of whom 3 were female and 7 were male. On average the donors were approximately 42 years old, and their ages spanned roughly 29 to 70 years. Whole blood was collected from each healthy donor at three time points spaced 2 to 3 weeks apart and obtained from a commercial supplier. Genomic DNA was extracted from unsorted whole blood for immunosequencing.

Results the study describes overall, beyond this receptor: Both the number of clones called differentially abundant and the false-positive rate were significantly reduced by the beta-binomial model across all healthy-donor time intervals. The binomial model flagged around 1.2 differentially abundant clones between technical replicates, compared with approximately 16 over two weeks and 19 over approximately four weeks. The authors expected that biological variance in healthy repertoires might rise further over much longer intervals, such as months to years. Variance in clone template counts between approximately two-week samples significantly increased with total template count across all healthy donors.

On this clone itself: Its target antigen remains unknown. Nothing much larger sits one base from this clone, and base qualities are not available.

The source material was blood. This receptor was taken from a person aged 18 to 75 in good health. This chain is built from TRBV23-1 and TRBJ1-5, and 7 bases in between align with TRBD1. TRBV23-1 has ORF status, its function being uncertain. Read as DNA, the sequence is TGCGCCAGCAGTCACTCCGCCCGACAGGGAGTGAGTCAGCCCCAGCATTTT. It encodes CASSHSARQGVSQPQHF.